This T cell receptor (beta chain) was captured by sequencing in a study of T-cell memory formation after mild COVID-19 (dated by TCRdb to the early 2020s). For the study in its entirety: Most TCR sequence clusters were specific to one of the two donors. Longitudinal TCRalpha and TCRbeta repertoire sequencing tracked T-cell clones expanding and contracting after mild COVID-19 in a couple of donors. Two young, previously healthy adult volunteers, one female and one male, were included in the cohort. General study outcomes and caveats: Contracting CD4+ clones were located mainly in the CM and EM memory subsets, whereas CD8+ clones were found to be enriched in EMRA. SARS-CoV-2 specificity was not confirmed for the second-wave clones peaking on day 37. The study included only a couple of mild cases, and larger cohorts that include severe cases with pre-infection samples were judged to be necessary. Clones that contracted from day 15 to 85 showed balanced CD4/CD8 phenotypes, whereas a second wave of clones that expanded from day 15 to 37 leaned towards CD4+. The detection of some responding clones in pre-infection memory suggests that pre-existing cross-reactive memory T cells joined the SARS-CoV-2 response.

This clonotype occurred a few times. The target of this receptor is not known. The input lacks base qualities; no much larger clone sits a single base away. From the cysteine through the phenylalanine, the CDR3 covers 17 amino acids. The retained sequence is limited to the CDR3, 51 bases, with the frame set at the first base. For CDR1 and CDR2, the germline V gene lists MNHEY and SVGAGI. Trimmed from V: 5 bases; trimmed from J: 3 bases; junction bases lacking a gene match: 6. Ficoll-Paque density gradient centrifugation was used to isolate PBMCs. The run used an Illumina NovaSeq 6000. cDNA libraries for TCRalpha and TCRbeta were prepared by 5'RACE using constant-segment primers, with sample barcodes and unique molecular identifiers added. Trizol reagent was used to extract RNA from every sample. Libraries were amplified in two PCR steps, with a second sample barcode and Illumina TruSeq adapters added in the second step. Sequencing of libraries was performed on an Illumina NovaSeq with 2 x 150 bp paired-end reads. The study's processing was this. Demultiplexing of reads and collapsing into UMI-guided consensus sequences were performed with migec v1.2.7. With mixcr v2.1.11, UMI consensuses were aligned to TRA and TRB V and J templates and assembled into clonotypes. Clonotypes were classified as expanded or contracted when called significant by both edgeR and NoisET, with noise models trained on biological replicates. edgeR calls used a false discovery rate-adjusted p below 0.01 and a log2 fold-change threshold of 1. As an exploratory analysis of dynamics, PCA with hierarchical clustering was applied to max-normalized trajectories of the 1000 most abundant clonotypes. Each responding clone was given a CD4 or CD8 phenotype based on the CD4+ and CD8+ repertoires, which had been sequenced separately. Starting from the raw public reads, TCRdb applied fastp trimming at Q25, assembled clones with MiXCR and retained in-frame beta chains. Records with the same CDR3 protein are collapsed into one entry carrying the most frequent genes and DNA. V and J calls and clone size were set by TCRdb, not the authors. The sample table contains approximately 150,000 distinct CDR3 sequences; only one count was recorded for over 10% of them. The top ten clonotypes cover approximately 3.6% of the sample.

The clonotype was recovered from a man aged 18 to 29 who had mild COVID-19 (a few samples of this study predate the infection). The sample titles of this study are shuffled in the database, so cell type and time point are left out; the donor was told from shared clones. The material sequenced was PBMCs or a T cell subset sorted from them (not recorded which). The sequence links TRBV6-5 to TRBJ2-2, with 13 middle bases fitting TRBD2. The CDR3 region has the sequence CASSHGLAGDYTGELFF. The nucleotide sequence is TGTGCCAGCAGTCATGGACTAGCGGGGGATTACACCGGGGAGCTGTTTTTT.